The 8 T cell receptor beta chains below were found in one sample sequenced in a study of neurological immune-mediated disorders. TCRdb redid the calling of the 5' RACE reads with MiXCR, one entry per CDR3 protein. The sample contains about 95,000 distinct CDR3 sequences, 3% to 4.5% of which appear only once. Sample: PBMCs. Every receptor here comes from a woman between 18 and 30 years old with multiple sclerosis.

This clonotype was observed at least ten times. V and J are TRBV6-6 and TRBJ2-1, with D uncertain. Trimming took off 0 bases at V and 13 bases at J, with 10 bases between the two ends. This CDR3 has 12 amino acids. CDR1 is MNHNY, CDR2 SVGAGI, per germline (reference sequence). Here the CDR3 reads CASSYSSELQFF. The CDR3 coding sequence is TGTGCCAGCAGTTACTCCTCCGAGTTACAGTTCTTC.

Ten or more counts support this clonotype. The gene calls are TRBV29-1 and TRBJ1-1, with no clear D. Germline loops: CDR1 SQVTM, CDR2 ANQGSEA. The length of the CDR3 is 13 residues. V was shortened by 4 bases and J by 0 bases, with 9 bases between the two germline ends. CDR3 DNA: TGCAGCGTTGTTCCCCCCATGAACACTGAAGCTTTCTTT. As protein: CSVVPPMNTEAFF.

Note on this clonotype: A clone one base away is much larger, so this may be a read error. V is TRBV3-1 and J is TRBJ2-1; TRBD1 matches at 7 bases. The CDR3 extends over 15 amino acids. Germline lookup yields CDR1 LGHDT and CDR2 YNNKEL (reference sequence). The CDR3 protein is CASSQVWDRDNEKFF. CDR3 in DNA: TGTGCCAGCAGCCAAGTTTGGGACAGAGACAATGAGAAGTTCTTC.

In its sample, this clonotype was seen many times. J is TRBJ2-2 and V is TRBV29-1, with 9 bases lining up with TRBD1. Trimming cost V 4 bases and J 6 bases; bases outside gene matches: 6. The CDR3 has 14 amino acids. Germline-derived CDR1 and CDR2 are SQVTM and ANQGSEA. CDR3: CSVGVQGASGELFF. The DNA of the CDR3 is TGCAGCGTTGGGGTACAGGGGGCGTCCGGGGAGCTGTTTTTT.

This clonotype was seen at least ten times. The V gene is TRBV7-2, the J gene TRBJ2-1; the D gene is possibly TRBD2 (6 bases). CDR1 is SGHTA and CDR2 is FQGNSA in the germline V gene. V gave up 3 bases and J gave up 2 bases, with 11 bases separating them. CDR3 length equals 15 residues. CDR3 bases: TGTGCCAGCAGCTTGGATAGCGGAACCTACAATGAGCAGTTCTTC. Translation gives CASSLDSGTYNEQFF.

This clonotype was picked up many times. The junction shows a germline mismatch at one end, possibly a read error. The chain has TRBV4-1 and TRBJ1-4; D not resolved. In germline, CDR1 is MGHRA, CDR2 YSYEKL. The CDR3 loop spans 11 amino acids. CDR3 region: CASSHPGPAVF. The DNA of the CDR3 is TGCGCCAGCAGCCATCCGGGTCCAGCGGTTTTT.

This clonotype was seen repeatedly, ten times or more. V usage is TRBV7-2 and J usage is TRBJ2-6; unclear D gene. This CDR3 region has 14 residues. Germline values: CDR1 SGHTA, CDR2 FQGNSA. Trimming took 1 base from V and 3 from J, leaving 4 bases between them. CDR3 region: CASSLGFGANVLTF. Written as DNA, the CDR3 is TGTGCCAGCAGCTTAGGCTTTGGGGCCAACGTCCTGACTTTC.

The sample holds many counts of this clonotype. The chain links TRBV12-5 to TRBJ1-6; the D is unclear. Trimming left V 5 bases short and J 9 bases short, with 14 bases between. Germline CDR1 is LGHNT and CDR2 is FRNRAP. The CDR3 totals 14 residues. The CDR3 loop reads CASGLWTTGSPLHF. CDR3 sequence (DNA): TGTGCTAGTGGTCTGTGGACGACGGGTTCACCCCTCCACTTT.